Below, 14 T cell receptor beta chains from the same sample are listed, as sequenced in a study of blood T cell repertoires in COVID-19. Only in-frame clones appear in the TCRdb table, and some are missing; sequencing was by immunoSEQ multiplex PCR. This table holds 120,000 to 150,000 clones, around 85% found once. Material for sequencing was peripheral blood. All receptors derive from a woman aged 60 to 75 with COVID-19, enrolled during active disease.

The J gene is TRBJ1-5, the V gene TRBV4-1, with D possibly being TRBD1 (5 bases). Looked up from germline, CDR1 is MGHRA and CDR2 is YSYEKL. V was shortened by 1 base and J by 6 bases, with 10 bases between the two germline ends. This CDR3 is built from 14 residues. The CDR3 coding sequence is TGCGCCAGCAGCCAAGTAGGGGATGCTCAGCCCCAGCATTTT. Translating gives CASSQVGDAQPQHF.

This sequence joins TRBV19 and TRBJ2-1; TRBD2 aligns across 10 bases. CDR1 LNHDA and CDR2 SQIVND come from the germline V gene (reference sequence). This CDR3 comprises 15 residues. With V trimmed by 8 bases and J by 0 bases, 4 bases remained unmatched. CDR3 loop: CASASSGGSYNEQFF. The CDR3 coding sequence is TGTGCCAGTGCCTCTAGCGGGGGCTCCTACAATGAGCAGTTCTTC.

The V gene is TRBV5-1, the J gene TRBJ2-1, with 14 bases matching TRBD2. V lost 0 bases, J lost 5 bases, and 4 bases stayed unmatched. The CDR3 runs 17 residues. Germline CDR1 reads SGHRS; CDR2 reads YFSETQ. The CDR3: CASSLAGLAGDNNEQFF. The DNA of the CDR3 is TGCGCCAGCAGCTTGGCGGGACTAGCGGGGGATAACAATGAGCAGTTCTTC.

The chain links TRBV5-6 to TRBJ1-2; 10 bases agree with TRBD1. Trimming removed 0 bases from V and 0 bases from J; junction bases left unmatched: 5. The germline V gene has CDR1 SGHDT and CDR2 YYEEEE. CDR3 length: 17 residues. CDR3: CASSLEVGTGANYGYTF. In DNA, the CDR3 is TGTGCCAGCAGCTTGGAAGTTGGGACAGGGGCTAACTATGGCTACACCTTC.

The chain is built from TRBV6-2 or TRBV6-3 and TRBJ2-7, with 8 bases aligning to TRBD1. Trimming removed 0 bases from V and 2 bases from J; junction bases left unmatched: 6. From germline, CDR1 is MNHEY and CDR2 SVGEGT. The CDR3 sequence is 16 residues long. For the CDR3, the DNA is TGTGCCAGCAGTTACTCGATACAGGGGGAGACCTACGAGCAGTACTTC. Translating it yields CASSYSIQGETYEQYF.

This clone was seen a handful of times. This rearrangement joins TRBV9 to TRBJ1-2, with 7 nucleotides matching TRBD1. The V gene end was trimmed by 2 bases and the J gene end by 3 bases; junction bases not matched to a gene: 10. The CDR3 is 16 amino acids. Germline loops: CDR1 SGDLS, CDR2 YYNGEE. This CDR3 is CASSVEGTALDYGYTF. The CDR3, as DNA: TGTGCCAGCAGCGTGGAGGGGACAGCCCTTGACTATGGCTACACCTTC. Looking up the rest from reference TRBV9 and TRBJ1-2 gives the full variable domain: DSGVTQTPKHLITATGQRVTLRCSPRSGDLSVYWYQQSLDQGLQFLIQYYNGEERAKGNILERFSAQQFPDLHSELNLSSLELGDSALYFCASSVEGTALDYGYTFGSGTRLTVV.

J is TRBJ2-1 and V is TRBV10-3; 12 bases fit TRBD2. This CDR3 has 13 residues. With V trimmed by 7 bases and J by 9 bases, 4 bases remained unmatched. Looked up from germline, CDR1 is ENHRY and CDR2 is SYGVKD. CDR3 sequence: CAITSGGAGEQFF. CDR3 nucleotide sequence: TGTGCCATCACTAGCGGGGGGGCCGGTGAGCAGTTCTTC.

The V call is TRBV5-8, the J call TRBJ2-2; D not resolved. CDR3 length: 15 amino acids. Deletions cut 2 bases from V and 5 bases from J, with 13 bases between. CDR1 SGHTS and CDR2 YDEGEE come from the germline V gene. This CDR3 is CASSFVPMRTGELFF. The CDR3 region has the DNA TGTGCCAGCAGCTTTGTACCCATGAGGACCGGGGAGCTGTTTTTT.

The genes are TRBV29-1 and TRBJ1-2; TRBD1 might be the D (5 bases). This CDR3 has 13 residues. CDR1 and CDR2 from the germline V gene are SQVTM and ANQGSEA. V was cut by 7 bases and J by 7 bases, with 19 bases left in between. The CDR3 DNA sequence: TGCAGCGCTACTGGAGTCAGGGACTCTGGCTACACCTTC. Translation gives CSATGVRDSGYTF.

Written as DNA, the CDR3 is TGCGCCAGCAGCCTAAACCCCGGGGGTAGGGAAAAACTGTTTTTT. It specifies CASSLNPGGREKLFF. This chain uses TRBV4-3 with TRBJ1-4, with D maybe TRBD1 (5 bases). The CDR3 is 15 amino acids. The germline V gene encodes CDR1 LGHNA and CDR2 YSLEER. Between the trimmed V and J ends, which lost 4 bases and 8 bases, there was a span of 17 bases.

The rearrangement links TRBV4-1 to TRBJ2-3; 9 bases are shared with TRBD1. The CDR3 loop spans 17 amino acids. V was pared by 4 bases and J by 6 bases, with 14 bases of the junction left unmatched. Per germline, CDR1 MGHRA and CDR2 YSYEKL. The CDR3 region is CASSPSGTGNLLDTQYF. CDR3 sequence (DNA): TGCGCCAGCAGCCCATCCGGGACAGGGAATCTATTGGATACGCAGTATTTT.

The rearrangement links TRBV18 to TRBJ1-5; 11 bases align to TRBD1. After removal of 3 bases from V and 5 bases from J, the junction contained 0 bases not matched to a gene. CDR3 length: 14 residues. Germline CDR1 KGHSH, CDR2 LQKENI. The CDR3 spells CASSPGQGDQPQHF. Here the CDR3 DNA reads TGTGCCAGCTCACCGGGACAGGGGGATCAGCCCCAGCATTTT.

The J gene is TRBJ2-1, the V gene TRBV3-1 (or the pseudogene TRBV3-2); TRBD1 is a possible D gene (5 bases). Germline assignment: CDR1 LGHDT and CDR2 YNNKEL (reference sequence). V was clipped by 2 bases and J by 5 bases, with 16 bases between them. The CDR3 has 16 residues. CDR3 bases: TGTGCCAGCAGCCAATTTTTCCAGGGTGTCGACAATGAGCAGTTCTTC. Translated, it gives CASSQFFQGVDNEQFF.

The rearrangement joins TRBV20-1 to TRBJ1-6; TRBD1 is a possible D gene (5 bases). The CDR3 covers 15 residues. V was shortened by 3 bases and J by 5 bases, with 14 bases between the two germline ends. CDR1 DFQATT and CDR2 SNEGSKA come from the germline V gene (reference sequence). The CDR3 region is CSASLRQFHNSPLHF. CDR3 DNA: TGCAGTGCTAGTCTCCGACAGTTTCATAATTCACCCCTCCACTTT.